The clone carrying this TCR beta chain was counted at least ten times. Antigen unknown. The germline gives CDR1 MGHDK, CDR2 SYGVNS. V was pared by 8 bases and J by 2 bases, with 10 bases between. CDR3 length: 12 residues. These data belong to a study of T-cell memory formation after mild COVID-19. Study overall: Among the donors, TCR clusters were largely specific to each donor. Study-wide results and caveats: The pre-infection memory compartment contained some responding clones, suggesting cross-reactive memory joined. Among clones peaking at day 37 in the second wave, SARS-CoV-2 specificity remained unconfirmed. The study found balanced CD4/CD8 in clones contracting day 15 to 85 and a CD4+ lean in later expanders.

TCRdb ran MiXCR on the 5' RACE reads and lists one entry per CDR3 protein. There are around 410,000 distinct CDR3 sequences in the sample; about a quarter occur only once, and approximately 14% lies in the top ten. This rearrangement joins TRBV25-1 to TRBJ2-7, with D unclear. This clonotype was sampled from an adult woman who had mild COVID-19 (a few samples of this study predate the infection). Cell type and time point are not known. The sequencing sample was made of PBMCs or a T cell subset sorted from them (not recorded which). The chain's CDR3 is CASSAKTYEQYF. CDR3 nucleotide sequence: TGTGCCAGCTCCGCGAAGACCTACGAGCAGTACTTC.